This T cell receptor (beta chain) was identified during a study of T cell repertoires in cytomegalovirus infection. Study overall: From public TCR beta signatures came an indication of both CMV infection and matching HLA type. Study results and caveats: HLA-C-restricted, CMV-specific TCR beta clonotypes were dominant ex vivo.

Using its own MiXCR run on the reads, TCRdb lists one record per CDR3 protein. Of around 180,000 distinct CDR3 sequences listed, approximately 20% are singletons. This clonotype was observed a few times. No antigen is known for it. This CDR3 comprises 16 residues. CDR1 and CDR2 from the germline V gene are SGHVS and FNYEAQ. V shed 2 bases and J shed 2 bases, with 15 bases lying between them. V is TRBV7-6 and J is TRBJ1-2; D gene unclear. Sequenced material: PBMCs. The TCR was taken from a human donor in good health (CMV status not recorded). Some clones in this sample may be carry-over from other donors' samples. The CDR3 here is CASSLWGNNYNYGYTF. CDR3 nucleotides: TGTGCCAGCAGCTTATGGGGAAATAACTACAACTATGGCTACACCTTC.